The 27 T cell receptor beta chains below come from one sample, sequenced in a study of blood T cell repertoires in COVID-19. Data came from immunoSEQ multiplex PCR; TCRdb stores just in-frame clones and leaves some out. The sample carries about 26,000 clones, over 75% recorded once. The sequencing input was peripheral blood. Every receptor here comes from a human donor in a cohort sampled during active COVID-19. The donor label of this sample is uncertain.

V usage is TRBV5-1 and J usage is TRBJ1-5; D gene ambiguous. Between the trimmed V and J ends, which lost 0 bases and 7 bases, there was a span of 8 bases. CDR3 length: 13 residues. Per the germline V gene, CDR1 is SGHRS and CDR2 is YFSETQ. In DNA, the CDR3 is TGCGCCAGCAGCTTGGGAGGGAGACAGCCCCAGCATTTT. It yields the protein CASSLGGRQPQHF.

The J gene is TRBJ1-2, the V gene TRBV2, with TRBD1 matching over 8 bases. The CDR3 spans 14 residues. Losses at the gene ends were 6 bases for V and 6 bases for J; bases not matched to a gene: 9. Germline V gene lookup returns CDR1 SNHLY and CDR2 FYNNEI. CDR3 amino acids: CASSVTPTGDGYTF. Here the CDR3 DNA reads TGTGCCAGCAGCGTTACTCCGACAGGGGATGGCTACACCTTC.

J is TRBJ1-2 and V is TRBV5-1, with D maybe TRBD1 (5 bases). V gave up 2 bases and J gave up 2 bases, with 13 bases separating them. Germline CDR1 SGHRS, CDR2 YFSETQ. The CDR3 spans 15 residues. CDR3: CASSFTGEGNYGYTF. DNA for the CDR3: TGCGCCAGCAGCTTTACGGGGGAGGGGAACTATGGCTACACCTTC.

The V gene is TRBV27, the J gene TRBJ2-3, with 7 bases aligning to TRBD1. This CDR3 is built from 14 residues. Germline V gives CDR1 MNHEY, CDR2 SMNVEV (reference sequence). V was pared by 6 bases and J by 1 base, with 4 bases of the junction left unmatched. CDR3 DNA sequence: TGTGCCAGCAGGGGGACAGCCCGCACAGATACGCAGTATTTT. It translates to CASRGTARTDTQYF.

The chain uses TRBV7-9 and TRBJ2-7; 7 bases map to TRBD1. After removal of 5 bases from V and 0 bases from J, the junction contained 4 bases not matched to a gene. The CDR3 has 14 residues. The germline CDR1 and CDR2 sequences are SEHNR and FQNEAQ (reference sequence). The CDR3 nucleotides are TGTGCCAGCAGCCAAGGGGGCAGCTCCTACGAGCAGTACTTC. This gives the protein CASSQGGSSYEQYF.

This clone was seen a single time. The rearrangement uses TRBV7-9 and TRBJ2-5, with 9 positions matching TRBD1. CDR1 SEHNR and CDR2 FQNEAQ come from the germline V gene (reference sequence). This CDR3 is built from 16 residues. V lost 6 bases and J lost 5; bases outside the gene matches: 13. The DNA of the CDR3 is TGTGCCAGCAGTTTACCAAATCGGGACAGGGTCGAGACCCAGTACTTC. Its translation: CASSLPNRDRVETQYF.

The gene calls are TRBV10-2 and TRBJ2-2; 8 positions agree with TRBD2. Germline-derived CDR1 and CDR2 are WSHSY and SAAADI. This CDR3 region has 14 residues. V gave up 3 bases and J gave up 6 bases; unmatched junction bases: 3. The CDR3 DNA is TGCGCCAGCAGTGACCGGCGGGGGGCCGGGGAGCTGTTTTTT. Its translation is CASSDRRGAGELFF.

The V call is TRBV28, the J call TRBJ2-7; D gene ambiguous. Trimming cost V 6 bases and J 6 bases, with 9 bases left between them. CDR3 size: 11 residues. The germline V gene encodes CDR1 MDHEN and CDR2 SYDVKM. CDR3 in DNA: TGTGCCAGCAGGGGTGGGCGCGAGCAGTACTTC. This encodes CASRGGREQYF. The entire variable domain, with the rest obtained from reference TRBV28 and TRBJ2-7, is as follows: DVKVTQSSRYLVKRTGEKVFLECVQDMDHENMFWYRQDPGLGLRLIYFSYDVKMKEKGDIPEGYSVSREKKERFSLILESASTNQTSMYLCASRGGREQYFGPGTRLTVT.

J is TRBJ2-7 and V is TRBV13, with D possibly matching TRBD1 (6 bases). In germline, CDR1 is PRHDT, CDR2 FYEKMQ (reference sequence). This CDR3 spans 16 amino acids. V lost 1 base and J lost 2, with 15 bases in between. The CDR3 DNA follows: TGTGCCAGCAGCTTAGTGGGTCCGGGACAAACCTACGAGCAGTACTTC. It is translated as CASSLVGPGQTYEQYF.

The chain has TRBV6-2 or TRBV6-3 and TRBJ2-7, with a possible D match to TRBD1 (8 bases). Between the trimmed V and J ends, which lost 2 bases and 1 base, there was a span of 18 bases. This CDR3 spans 17 amino acids. The germline gives CDR1 MNHEY, CDR2 SVGEGT. The CDR3 region has the DNA TGTGCCAGCAGTTACCTGGGAGGGAGGACAGGGTCCTACGAGCAGTACTTC. Its protein product is CASSYLGGRTGSYEQYF.

The chain links TRBV27 to TRBJ1-4; no clear D. This CDR3 is 13 amino acids long. Deletions cut 3 bases from V and 3 bases from J, with 5 bases between. The germline V gene has CDR1 MNHEY and CDR2 SMNVEV (reference sequence). This chain's CDR3 is CASSLKPNEKLFF. Here the CDR3 DNA reads TGTGCCAGCAGTTTGAAGCCTAATGAAAAACTGTTTTTT.

J is TRBJ1-3 and V is TRBV3-1 (or the pseudogene TRBV3-2); TRBD1 matches 7 bases. CDR1 and CDR2 from the germline V gene are LGHDT and YNNKEL (reference sequence). J was trimmed by 10 bases and V by 4 bases; bases with no gene match: 1. This CDR3 is 11 amino acids long. In nucleotides, the CDR3 is TGTGCCAGCAGCCCAGGGGGGACCATATATTTT. Translating gives CASSPGGTIYF.

The rearrangement links TRBV19 to TRBJ2-1; TRBD2 matches at 8 bases. The CDR3 covers 15 residues. Per germline, CDR1 LNHDA and CDR2 SQIVND (reference sequence). V was pared by 5 bases and J by 5 bases, with 8 bases of the junction left unmatched. CDR3 region: CASSWITSGNNEQFF. The CDR3 nucleotides are TGTGCCAGTAGTTGGATCACTAGCGGTAACAATGAGCAGTTCTTC.

V and J are TRBV27 and TRBJ2-5; 10 nucleotides line up with TRBD1. The CDR3 sequence is 18 residues long. Germline CDR1 is MNHEY and CDR2 is SMNVEV (reference sequence). After removal of 4 bases from V and 1 base from J, the junction contained 12 bases not matched to a gene. As DNA, the CDR3 is TGTGCCAGCAGTTATCACGGTGGGGGACAGGGGCGCCAAGAGACCCAGTACTTC. It yields the protein CASSYHGGGQGRQETQYF.

The chain uses TRBV3-1 (or the pseudogene TRBV3-2) and TRBJ1-2; TRBD1 agrees at 9 bases. V gave up 0 bases and J gave up 5 bases; unmatched junction bases: 4. The CDR3 is made up of 15 amino acids. Germline assignment: CDR1 LGHDT and CDR2 YNNKEL (reference sequence). Written as DNA, the CDR3 is TGTGCCAGCAGCCAAGATAACAGGGGGCGTTATGGCTACACCTTC. Translation gives CASSQDNRGRYGYTF.

The J gene is TRBJ2-7, the V gene TRBV9, with TRBD1 identical over 8 bases. Germline V gene data show CDR1 as SGDLS and CDR2 as YYNGEE. The CDR3 spans 15 residues. V lost 0 bases to trimming and J lost 3 bases; unmatched junction nucleotides: 5. The CDR3 nucleotides are TGTGCCAGCAGCGTAGCAGGGGGCCAGGGCTACGAGCAGTACTTC. Encoded protein: CASSVAGGQGYEQYF.

By sample share, this clone is medium-sized (0.01 to 0.1%). The J gene is TRBJ1-2, the V gene TRBV19; TRBD1 matches 7 bases. In germline, CDR1 is LNHDA, CDR2 SQIVND (reference sequence). V gave up 6 bases and J gave up 4 bases; unmatched junction bases: 11. The CDR3 runs to 15 residues. The CDR3, as DNA: TGTGCCAGTAGCCAAACTGTGGGACAGTCCTATGGCTACACCTTC. Encoded protein: CASSQTVGQSYGYTF.

This clone was observed once. This chain links TRBV4-2 with TRBJ2-7, with D perhaps TRBD1 (6 bases). V shed 5 bases and J shed 0 bases, with 23 bases lying between them. Germline CDR1 is LGHNA and CDR2 is YNFKEQ. This CDR3 contains 18 residues. CDR3: CASSIRGQLGIGSYEQYF. Here the CDR3 DNA reads TGTGCCAGCAGCATCCGGGGACAATTGGGTATTGGCTCCTACGAGCAGTACTTC.

V is TRBV19 and J is TRBJ2-7; TRBD2 matches at 8 bases. Germline loops: CDR1 LNHDA, CDR2 SQIVND (reference sequence). The CDR3 is 15 residues long. Losses at the gene ends were 5 bases for V and 6 bases for J; bases not matched to a gene: 12. CDR3: CASSPTSGSTSEQYF. In nucleotides, the CDR3 is TGTGCCAGTAGTCCTACTAGCGGATCGACAAGCGAGCAGTACTTC.

This chain links TRBV7-9 with TRBJ1-1; D is ambiguous. In germline, CDR1 is SEHNR, CDR2 FQNEAQ (reference sequence). There are 15 residues in the CDR3. V was clipped by 1 base and J by 0 bases, with 9 bases between them. CDR3 region: CASSLVPEMNTEAFF. In DNA form, the CDR3 reads TGTGCCAGCAGCTTAGTACCCGAGATGAACACTGAAGCTTTCTTT.

The chain uses TRBV6-2 or TRBV6-3 and TRBJ1-2; D is ambiguous. CDR3 length equals 13 residues. Trimming stripped 5 bases from V and 4 bases from J, with 11 bases between. Germline CDR1 reads MNHEY; CDR2 reads SVGEGT. DNA of the CDR3: TGTGCCAGCAGTCCAGAAGATCTCTATGGCTACACCTTC. Translating gives CASSPEDLYGYTF.

This chain links TRBV7-2 with TRBJ2-5, with a possible D match to TRBD2 (6 bases). The CDR3 is made up of 14 amino acids. Germline lookup yields CDR1 SGHTA and CDR2 FQGNSA. The V gene lost 5 bases and the J gene lost 5 bases, with 15 bases spanning the gap. The CDR3 is CASSRRMGRETQYF. CDR3 bases: TGTGCCAGCAGCCGCCGCATGGGGAGGGAGACCCAGTACTTC.

The CDR3 protein is CASSRDREQETQYF. As DNA, the CDR3 is TGCGCCAGTTCCCGGGACAGGGAACAAGAGACCCAGTACTTC. V usage is TRBV5-1 and J usage is TRBJ2-5; TRBD1 agrees at 9 bases. V gave up 8 bases and J gave up 2 bases; unmatched junction bases: 7. The CDR3 runs 14 residues. Germline CDR1 SGHRS, CDR2 YFSETQ.

The V call is TRBV6-2 or TRBV6-3, the J call TRBJ1-2; D is possibly TRBD1 (5 bases). The V end lost 6 bases, the J end lost 8 bases, and 19 bases lay between the germline ends. Looked up from germline, CDR1 is MNHEY and CDR2 is SVGEGT. The CDR3 runs to 14 residues. The CDR3 DNA reads TGTGCCAGCAGCGCAAACGGGGGGTCGCGGGGCTACACCTTC. This translates into CASSANGGSRGYTF.

The rearrangement uses TRBV7-9 and TRBJ2-1; weak D call: TRBD2 (6 bases). The CDR3 runs to 12 residues. The germline V and J ends were trimmed by 10 bases and 8 bases, with 15 bases remaining between them. Looked up from germline, CDR1 is SEHNR and CDR2 is FQNEAQ (reference sequence). Here the CDR3 DNA reads TGTGCCACCACCCTTTGGGGGGATGAGCAGTTCTTC. Its translation is CATTLWGDEQFF.

This chain connects TRBV6-6 to TRBJ2-1; 9 bases line up with TRBD2. Germline V gene sequence: CDR1 MNHNY, CDR2 SVGAGI (reference sequence). Trimming at V came to 4 bases and at J to 3 bases, leaving 4 bases not matched to a gene. The CDR3 is made up of 15 amino acids. The CDR3 here is CASSFRLADYNEQFF. CDR3 bases: TGTGCCAGCAGTTTCCGACTAGCGGACTACAATGAGCAGTTCTTC.

J is TRBJ2-5 and V is TRBV5-1; 7 bases align to TRBD2. The CDR3 loop spans 15 amino acids. V was clipped by 0 bases and J by 3 bases; unmatched bases: 5. Germline-derived CDR1 and CDR2 are SGHRS and YFSETQ. The CDR3 bases are TGCGCCAGCAGCTTGGATTTCGGGACTAAAGAGACCCAGTACTTC. This sequence encodes CASSLDFGTKETQYF.